The 7 T cell receptor beta chains below were found in one sample sequenced in a study of CD8+ T cells in alopecia areata. Reverse transcribed after extraction, RNA yielded cDNA as the sequencing template. Clones were read by immunoSEQ multiplex PCR, and TCRdb kept only the in-frame ones, dropping some. The table records tens of thousands of clones, 50% to 75% of them present only once. Sample: CD8+ T cells sorted from blood, taken at week 0. The receptors originated from a human donor with alopecia areata.

The chain links TRBV7-8 to TRBJ2-6, with 7 positions matching TRBD1. With V trimmed by 1 base and J by 0 bases, 9 bases remained unmatched. Per germline, CDR1 SGHVS and CDR2 FQNEAQ. The length of the CDR3 is 19 residues. CDR3 in DNA: TGTGCCAGCAGCTTAGAACGAGACAGGGAAATCTCTGGGGCCAACGTCCTGACTTTC. This codes for CASSLERDREISGANVLTF.

The chain recombines TRBV15 with TRBJ2-2; D might be TRBD2 (5 bases). Per germline, CDR1 LNHNV and CDR2 YYDKDF (reference sequence). V gave up 5 bases and J gave up 6 bases, with 10 bases separating them. CDR3 length: 13 amino acids. CDR3 region: CATSPLGPGELFF. The DNA for the CDR3 is TGTGCCACCAGCCCACTAGGTCCCGGGGAGCTGTTTTTT.

This clone occurred once. Other DNA sequences in the sample encode the same CDR3. The chain is built from TRBV27 and TRBJ2-7; no firm D call. The V end lost 0 bases, the J end lost 1 base, and 4 bases lay between the germline ends. Germline values: CDR1 MNHEY, CDR2 SMNVEV (reference sequence). This CDR3 has 13 amino acids. The CDR3 region is CASSLSPSYEQYF. Written as DNA, the CDR3 is TGTGCCAGCAGTTTATCCCCGTCCTACGAGCAGTACTTC.

The chain joins TRBV29-1 to TRBJ1-2; D may be TRBD1 (6 bases). Trimming stripped 0 bases from V and 5 bases from J, with 31 bases between. CDR1 is SQVTM and CDR2 is ANQGSEA in the germline V gene. This CDR3 comprises 20 residues. The CDR3 protein is CSVEETGVFGGEWTAYGYTF. DNA for the CDR3: TGCAGCGTTGAAGAAACGGGTGTATTTGGTGGCGAGTGGACAGCGTATGGCTACACCTTC.

This CDR3 is CAWSHGQGAHEQYF. The CDR3 nucleotides read TGTGCCTGGAGCCATGGACAGGGCGCCCACGAGCAGTACTTC. This chain uses TRBV30 with TRBJ2-7; TRBD1 matches at 8 bases. The CDR3 extends over 14 amino acids. The V gene end was trimmed by 3 bases and the J gene end by 5 bases; junction bases not matched to a gene: 9. Germline-derived CDR1 and CDR2 are GTSNPN and SVGIG (reference sequence).

CDR3 bases: TGTGCCAGCAGCCAATCACTCTATAGCGGGAGGACAGATACGCAGTATTTT. Its translation is CASSQSLYSGRTDTQYF. The V call is TRBV7-6, the J call TRBJ2-3, with 10 positions matching TRBD2. The CDR3 totals 17 residues. The V and J ends lost 5 bases and 3 bases, in that order; junction bases with no gene match: 11. Germline V CDR1 and CDR2: SGHVS, FNYEAQ.

The chain is built from TRBV5-1 and TRBJ1-2; TRBD1 is a possible D gene (5 bases). The CDR3 spans 14 residues. V gave up 0 bases and J gave up 4 bases, with 10 bases separating them. Germline V gene sequence: CDR1 SGHRS, CDR2 YFSETQ. In DNA form, the CDR3 reads TGCGCCAGCAGCTTGGGGGACGGTCCCTATGGCTACACCTTC. Translating it yields CASSLGDGPYGYTF. Full variable domain (remainder filled in from reference TRBV5-1 and TRBJ1-2): KAGVTQTPRYLIKTRGQQVTLSCSPISGHRSVSWYQQTPGQGLQFLFEYFSETQRNKGNFPGRFSGRQFSNSRSEMNVSTLELGDSALYLCASSLGDGPYGYTFGSGTRLTVV.